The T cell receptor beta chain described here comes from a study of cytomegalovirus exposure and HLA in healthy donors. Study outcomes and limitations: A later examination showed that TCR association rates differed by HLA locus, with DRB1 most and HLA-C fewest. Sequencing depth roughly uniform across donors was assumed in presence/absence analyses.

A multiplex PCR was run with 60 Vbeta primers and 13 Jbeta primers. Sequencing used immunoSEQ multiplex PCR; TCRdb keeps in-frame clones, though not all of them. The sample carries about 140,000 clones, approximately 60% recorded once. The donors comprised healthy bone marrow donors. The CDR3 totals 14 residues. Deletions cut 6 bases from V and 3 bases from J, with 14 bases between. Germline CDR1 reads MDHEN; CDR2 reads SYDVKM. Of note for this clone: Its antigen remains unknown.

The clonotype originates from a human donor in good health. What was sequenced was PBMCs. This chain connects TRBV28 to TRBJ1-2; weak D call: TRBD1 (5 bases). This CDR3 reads CASRREGRDYGYTF. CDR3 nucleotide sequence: TGTGCCAGCAGAAGGGAGGGGAGGGACTATGGCTACACCTTC.